A single sample is the source of the 8 T cell receptor beta chains below, sequenced in a study of shared clonotypes between healthy human individuals. Profiled with immunoSEQ multiplex PCR; TCRdb holds only in-frame clones, not every one. The sample lists over 2 million clones, roughly 92% seen once, with around 0.38% in the top ten. The sequencing sample was made of naive CD4+ T cells from PBMCs. Subset given: CD45RA+ positively selected. These receptors were obtained from a man between 18 and 29 years old in good health. Some clones in this sample may be carry-over from other donors' samples.

The table lists this clone with a count of one. The V and J genes are TRBV6-5 and TRBJ2-7; TRBD2 matches 11 bases. The V gene end was trimmed by 4 bases and the J gene end by 3 bases; junction bases not matched to a gene: 2. Germline loops: CDR1 MNHEY, CDR2 SVGAGI. This CDR3 is 14 amino acids long. The CDR3 coding sequence is TGTGCCAGCAGTTTAGCGGGAGGGGTCTACGAGCAGTACTTC. Protein: CASSLAGGVYEQYF.

The chain couples TRBV4-2 to TRBJ2-7, with a tentative D call TRBD2 (6 bases). Germline CDR1 and CDR2: LGHNA and YNFKEQ. The ends were cut back, 2 bases at V and 2 bases at J, with 19 bases in the middle. The CDR3 totals 17 residues. The CDR3 DNA sequence: TGTGCCAGCAGCCAATCAAAACTGCGGAGGGGCCCCTACGAGCAGTACTTC. Its protein product is CASSQSKLRRGPYEQYF.

Only one count was recorded for this clone. The identical CDR3 is also encoded by other nucleotide sequences in the sample. The chain is built from TRBV18 and TRBJ2-7; D might be TRBD1 (5 bases). Germline V gene data show CDR1 as KGHSH and CDR2 as LQKENI. The CDR3 runs to 13 residues. The V end was cut by 3 bases, the J end by 3 bases, with 9 bases between. CDR3 amino acids: CASSPGASYEQYF. The CDR3 DNA is TGTGCCAGCTCACCTGGGGCCAGCTACGAGCAGTACTTC.

This chain connects TRBV14 to TRBJ2-7; D not certain. Trimming removed 4 bases at V and 4 bases at J, with 8 bases between. The germline V gene has CDR1 SGHDN and CDR2 FVKESK. The CDR3 is 12 residues long. The CDR3 loop is CASSRQKYEQYF. The DNA of the CDR3 is TGTGCCAGCAGCCGGCAGAAGTACGAGCAGTACTTC.

This chain uses TRBV5-5 with TRBJ1-4, with D perhaps matching TRBD1 (6 bases). Trimming took 1 base from V and 6 from J, leaving 10 bases between them. This CDR3 comprises 14 residues. Germline CDR1 and CDR2: SGHKS and YYEKEE (reference sequence). Here the CDR3 DNA reads TGTGCCAGCAGCTTGTACAGGGCTGATGAAAAACTGTTTTTT. This codes for CASSLYRADEKLFF.

V is TRBV9 and J is TRBJ2-1; 13 nucleotides agree with TRBD2. CDR1 and CDR2 from the germline V gene are SGDLS and YYNGEE. J lost 9 bases, V lost 5 bases, and 8 bases had no gene match. This CDR3 region has 15 residues. This chain's CDR3 is CASSGTSGTYGEQFF. The DNA for the CDR3 is TGTGCCAGCAGTGGGACTAGCGGGACATACGGTGAGCAGTTCTTC. The full variable domain, rest sourced from reference TRBV9 and TRBJ2-1, is DSGVTQTPKHLITATGQRVTLRCSPRSGDLSVYWYQQSLDQGLQFLIQYYNGEERAKGNILERFSAQQFPDLHSELNLSSLELGDSALYFCASSGTSGTYGEQFFGPGTRLTVL.

V and J are TRBV6-4 and TRBJ2-5; 10 bases agree with TRBD2. This CDR3 comprises 18 residues. V gave up 2 bases and J gave up 5 bases; unmatched junction bases: 14. CDR1 MRHNA and CDR2 SNTAGT come from the germline V gene. The CDR3, as DNA: TGTGCCAGCAGTGACCCCCCCGGACTAGCGGAGTTCTGGGAGACCCAGTACTTC. This sequence encodes CASSDPPGLAEFWETQYF.

The chain joins TRBV14 to TRBJ2-1; 7 bases are shared with TRBD1. There are 15 residues in the CDR3. Per the germline V gene, CDR1 is SGHDN and CDR2 is FVKESK. V gave up 6 bases and J gave up 9 bases; unmatched junction bases: 14. The CDR3 DNA reads TGTGCCAGCAGTCGACCGGGACAGAGGGTAGGTGAGCAGTTCTTC. Its protein product is CASSRPGQRVGEQFF.